This T cell receptor beta chain appears in the sequencing data of a study of PD-1 blockade in classical Hodgkin lymphoma. Some clones are missing from TCRdb's copy, which holds only in-frame ones; the method was immunoSEQ multiplex PCR. Counted here are approximately 61,000 clones, approximately 90% occurring once; the ten biggest clones make up over 7.5%. Germline V gene lookup returns CDR1 SQVTM and CDR2 ANQGSEA. Trimming shortened V by 4 bases and J by 0 bases, and 9 bases separated the two germline ends. This CDR3 contains 13 residues. Overall study results and limits: Relative to healthy donors, newly diagnosed patients reportedly had lower baseline TCR diversity, which was reported as lower still in relapsed/refractory patients. While CD8+ TCR diversity did not rise significantly by C4D1, CD4+ TCR diversity did.

Noted time point: cycle 4 day 1 (C4D1), after 5 to 7 weeks of nivolumab. Every one of the patients relapsed after autologous stem cell transplantation (brentuximab vedotin exposure was variable). A remark on this clone: Its antigen remains unknown.

Specimen: peripheral blood mononuclear cells (PBMCs), collected before the fourth cycle of nivolumab. This TCR was recovered from a human donor with classical Hodgkin lymphoma. V is TRBV29-1 and J is TRBJ1-1; D is unresolved. CDR3 DNA: TGCAGCGTTGTCGGGCAGTTGAACACTGAAGCTTTCTTT. Protein product: CSVVGQLNTEAFF.